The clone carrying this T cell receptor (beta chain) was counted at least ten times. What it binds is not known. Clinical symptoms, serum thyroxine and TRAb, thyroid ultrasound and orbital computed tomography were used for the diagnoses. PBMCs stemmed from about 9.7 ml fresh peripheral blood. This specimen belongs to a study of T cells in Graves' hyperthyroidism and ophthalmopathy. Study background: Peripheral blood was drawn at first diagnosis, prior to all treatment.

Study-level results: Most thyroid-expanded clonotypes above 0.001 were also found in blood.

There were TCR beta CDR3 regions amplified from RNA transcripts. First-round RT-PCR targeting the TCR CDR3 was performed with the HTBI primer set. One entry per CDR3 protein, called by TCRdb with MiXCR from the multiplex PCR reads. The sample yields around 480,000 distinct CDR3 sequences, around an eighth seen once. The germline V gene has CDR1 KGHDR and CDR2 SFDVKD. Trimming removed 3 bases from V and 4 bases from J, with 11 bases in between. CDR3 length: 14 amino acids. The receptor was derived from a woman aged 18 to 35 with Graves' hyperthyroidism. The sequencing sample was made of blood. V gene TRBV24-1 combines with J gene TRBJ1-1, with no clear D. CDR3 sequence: CATSDSGVSTEAFF. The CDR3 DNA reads TGTGCCACCAGTGATAGTGGGGTTAGCACTGAAGCTTTCTTT.